Described below is a single TCR beta chain sequence and its context. The data originate from a study of T cell changes during pregnancy in multiple sclerosis. Per the germline V gene, CDR1 is MNHEY and CDR2 is SMNVEV (reference sequence). CDR3 length: 14 residues. Trimming removed 2 bases at V and 2 bases at J, with 8 bases between. This table comes from immunoSEQ multiplex PCR, and its TCRdb copy is limited to in-frame clones, with some not included. The table shows approximately 20,000 clones, with roughly 89% occurring only once. The sequence was collected from a female donor in good health, enrolled as a control in a pregnancy study. The specimen comprised CD8+ T cells from peripheral blood mononuclear cells, sampled in the second trimester of pregnancy. The chain links TRBV27 to TRBJ2-3; no definite D call. The CDR3 nucleotides are TGTGCCAGCAGTTTACTGCAGGACACAGATACGCAGTATTTT. It encodes CASSLLQDTDTQYF.